This T cell receptor beta chain was captured by sequencing in a study of blood T cell repertoires in COVID-19. V trimming: 2 bases; J trimming: 10 bases; junction bases outside the gene matches: 13. The germline V gene has CDR1 SEHNR and CDR2 FQNEAQ (reference sequence). The length of the CDR3 is 15 residues. Generated by immunoSEQ multiplex PCR, the TCRdb table keeps only in-frame clones and is missing some. The table has some 700,000 clones, 70% to 90% seen once. Sequenced: peripheral blood. The TCR originated in a woman under 30 with acute or convalescent COVID-19. The chain is built from TRBV7-9 and TRBJ1-2; the match to TRBD1 covers 7 bases. The CDR3 DNA reads TGTGCCAGCAGCTTAAGGGGATCCGGGACAGCTTTCTACACCTTC. This sequence encodes CASSLRGSGTAFYTF.